A single sample gave rise to the 23 T cell receptor beta chains below, sequenced in a study of cytomegalovirus exposure and HLA in healthy donors. Measured with immunoSEQ multiplex PCR; TCRdb has only the in-frame clones, and not every one. The sample records around 260,000 clones, roughly 91% being singletons. The sequenced sample consisted of PBMCs. Receptors were obtained from a woman between 25 and 40 years old in good health and CMV-seronegative.

This clone was detected once. J is TRBJ2-1 and V is TRBV27, with 9 bases lining up with TRBD2. J was trimmed by 8 bases and V by 3 bases; bases with no gene match: 8. Germline lookup yields CDR1 MNHEY and CDR2 SMNVEV (reference sequence). This CDR3 is 15 amino acids long. The DNA of the CDR3 is TGTGCCAGCAGTTTGCGGGAGGGGAGCAGGTATGAGCAGTTCTTC. Residues: CASSLREGSRYEQFF.

The genes are TRBV10-2 and TRBJ2-3, with TRBD2 matching over 10 bases. Trimming cost V 5 bases and J 5 bases; bases outside gene matches: 16. CDR3 size: 18 residues. Per the germline V gene, CDR1 is WSHSY and CDR2 is SAAADI. Here the CDR3 reads CASSSTVSGRPSGDTQYF. The CDR3 DNA follows: TGCGCCAGCAGTTCCACCGTTAGCGGGAGGCCGTCGGGAGATACGCAGTATTTT.

This chain connects TRBV25-1 to TRBJ2-1; 9 positions agree with TRBD2. Germline V CDR1 and CDR2: MGHDK, SYGVNS. The CDR3 extends over 16 amino acids. Unmatched junction bases numbered 5, after V lost 1 base and J lost 4 bases. CDR3 bases: TGTGCCAGCAGTGAATCGGGGCTAGCGGGGTACAATGAGCAGTTCTTC. The encoded protein is CASSESGLAGYNEQFF.

This clone showed up just once. V gene TRBV2 combines with J gene TRBJ2-1; 8 bases align to TRBD2. The germline CDR1 and CDR2 sequences are SNHLY and FYNNEI. The J segment lost 2 bases and the V segment lost 3 bases, leaving 6 bases of the junction unmatched. The CDR3 contains 16 residues. The CDR3 DNA follows: TGTGCCAGCAGTGATATCGGGGGGGGCCCCTACAATGAGCAGTTCTTC. It translates to CASSDIGGGPYNEQFF.

The V call is TRBV7-8, the J call TRBJ2-1; 8 nucleotides align to TRBD2. The CDR3 is made up of 17 amino acids. V shed 1 base and J 4 bases; nucleotides not matched to a gene: 9. The germline CDR1 and CDR2 sequences are SGHVS and FQNEAQ. The CDR3 sequence: CASSLGPGLGYYNEQFF. The CDR3 DNA reads TGTGCCAGCAGCTTAGGGCCGGGACTAGGATATTACAATGAGCAGTTCTTC.

V and J are TRBV28 and TRBJ1-2, with D uncertain. The germline gives CDR1 MDHEN, CDR2 SYDVKM. There are 12 residues in the CDR3. Trimming stripped 1 base from V and 8 bases from J, with 8 bases between. The DNA for the CDR3 is TGTGCCAGCAGTTTATCTTTGGGGGGCTACACCTTC. Its translation is CASSLSLGGYTF.

The V call is TRBV27, the J call TRBJ2-1; D unclear. The CDR3 spans 11 residues. Per germline, CDR1 MNHEY and CDR2 SMNVEV (reference sequence). Trimming removed 8 bases at V and 10 bases at J, with 12 bases between. The DNA of the CDR3 is TGTGCCAGCCGGTCAGATTTGGAGCAGTTCTTC. The encoded protein is CASRSDLEQFF.

This sequence joins TRBV10-1 and TRBJ2-4; 8 nucleotides align to TRBD2. The CDR3 extends over 15 amino acids. CDR1 is WNHNN, CDR2 SYGVQD, per germline (reference sequence). J lost 4 bases, V lost 10 bases, and 12 bases had no gene match. The CDR3 loop reads CATVQSGTRKNIQYF. The CDR3 coding sequence is TGCGCCACCGTCCAGTCCGGGACTAGAAAAAACATTCAGTACTTC.

J is TRBJ2-5 and V is TRBV6-5; D is unresolved. CDR1 and CDR2 from the germline V gene are MNHEY and SVGAGI. With 6 bases removed from V and 4 bases from J, the gap between germline ends came to 6 bases. CDR3 length equals 11 residues. CDR3 in DNA: TGTGCCAGCAGGCTATTAGAGACCCAGTACTTC. It specifies CASRLLETQYF.

In this sample, this clone turned up a few times. V usage is TRBV21-1 and J usage is TRBJ1-2; whether TRBD1, the table's D call, matches the DNA was not checked. TRBV21-1 is tagged as a pseudogene. CDR3 length: 14 residues. The CDR3 bases are TGTGCCAGCAGTCAGGGGCGCTCTAACTATGGCTACACCTTC. Amino acid sequence: CASSQGRSNYGYTF.

The chain carries TRBV30 and TRBJ1-1; D ambiguous. Germline V gives CDR1 GTSNPN, CDR2 SVGIG (reference sequence). The CDR3 totals 15 residues. Trimming took 0 bases from V and 3 from J, leaving 14 bases between them. CDR3 in amino acids: CAWSVRRRGYTEAFF. DNA of the CDR3: TGTGCCTGGAGTGTAAGGAGACGGGGATACACTGAAGCTTTCTTT.

The rearrangement links TRBV18 to TRBJ2-7; 7 bases map to TRBD1. This CDR3 region has 13 residues. Germline trimming cut 2 bases from V and 5 bases from J; bases unmatched to any gene: 3. The germline CDR1 and CDR2 sequences are KGHSH and LQKENI. DNA for the CDR3: TGTGCCAGCTCACCAACAACAGGGGACGAGCAGTACTTC. It yields the protein CASSPTTGDEQYF. Drawing the rest from reference TRBV18 and TRBJ2-7, the complete variable domain is NAGVMQNPRHLVRRRGQEARLRCSPMKGHSHVYWYRQLPEEGLKFMVYLQKENIIDESGMPKERFSAEFPKEGPSILRIQQVVRGDSAAYFCASSPTTGDEQYFGPGTRLTVT.

V is TRBV11-3 and J is TRBJ2-7, with TRBD2 as a possible D gene (6 bases). Looked up from germline, CDR1 is SGHNT and CDR2 is YENEEA. The CDR3 contains 12 residues. The ends were cut back, 2 bases at V and 7 bases at J, with 9 bases in the middle. The CDR3 DNA reads as TGTGCCAGCAGCTTACCGGCGGGGGAGCAGTACTTC. It encodes CASSLPAGEQYF.

This chain joins TRBV4-3 and TRBJ2-1; 9 nucleotides agree with TRBD1. The germline V gene encodes CDR1 LGHNA and CDR2 YSLEER. The CDR3 sequence is 16 residues long. The V segment lost 2 bases and the J segment 5 bases; nucleotides outside the gene matches: 7. The CDR3 DNA sequence: TGCGCCAGCAGCCAAAAATCACAGGGGGCTCACAATGAGCAGTTCTTC. Protein product: CASSQKSQGAHNEQFF.

This clone was seen only a few times. The chain links TRBV7-7 to TRBJ2-1; the D gene is possibly TRBD2 (6 bases). The germline V gene has CDR1 SSHAT and CDR2 FNYEAQ (reference sequence). The CDR3 runs 14 residues. Trimming took off 5 bases at V and 7 bases at J, with 15 bases between the two ends. As DNA, the CDR3 is TGTGCCAGCAGCCCCACGGGGAGGTTGAATGAGCAGTTCTTC. Protein sequence: CASSPTGRLNEQFF.

The rearrangement uses TRBV9 and TRBJ2-1; D gene ambiguous. Germline V gene data show CDR1 as SGDLS and CDR2 as YYNGEE. The CDR3 sequence is 15 residues long. Trimming removed 0 bases at V and 4 bases at J, with 11 bases between. The CDR3 DNA sequence: TGTGCCAGCAGCGTAGAAGGTAGTCGGTACAATGAGCAGTTCTTC. Protein product: CASSVEGSRYNEQFF.

The chain has TRBV19 and TRBJ2-2; D may be TRBD1 (6 bases). From germline, CDR1 is LNHDA and CDR2 SQIVND (reference sequence). The CDR3 runs 15 residues. With 6 bases removed from V and 0 bases from J, the gap between germline ends came to 11 bases. CDR3 nucleotides: TGTGCCAGTAGCCCACAGGGAGCGAACACCGGGGAGCTGTTTTTT. Protein sequence: CASSPQGANTGELFF.

The chain has TRBV6-1 and TRBJ1-5; D may be TRBD1 (5 bases). With 4 bases removed from V and 7 bases from J, the gap between germline ends came to 17 bases. The CDR3 loop spans 15 amino acids. Germline assignment: CDR1 MNHNS and CDR2 SASEGT. Here the CDR3 reads CASSGGWGGSQPQHF. CDR3 sequence (DNA): TGTGCCAGCAGTGGGGGGTGGGGAGGGTCACAGCCCCAGCATTTT.

The chain uses TRBV5-1 and TRBJ2-1; D gene uncertain. Germline V gene lookup returns CDR1 SGHRS and CDR2 YFSETQ. V was shortened by 2 bases and J by 2 bases, with 8 bases between the two germline ends. The CDR3 spans 14 residues. The CDR3 reads CASSFGVTYNEQFF. DNA for the CDR3: TGCGCCAGCAGCTTCGGTGTGACCTACAATGAGCAGTTCTTC.

The chain couples TRBV6-4 to TRBJ2-1; D gene ambiguous. Germline-derived CDR1 and CDR2 are MRHNA and SNTAGT. V was pared by 0 bases and J by 0 bases, with 9 bases between. The CDR3 runs 16 residues. Here the CDR3 reads CASSDSAPSSYNEQFF. As DNA, the CDR3 is TGTGCCAGCAGTGACTCGGCGCCGAGCTCCTACAATGAGCAGTTCTTC.

J is TRBJ2-1 and V is TRBV7-7; 9 bases match TRBD2. This CDR3 comprises 14 residues. Germline V gene data show CDR1 as SSHAT and CDR2 as FNYEAQ (reference sequence). The trim removed 5 bases at V and 5 bases at J, leaving 4 bases unmatched. In DNA, the CDR3 is TGTGCCAGCAGCCAGACTAGCGGAAACAATGAGCAGTTCTTC. It encodes CASSQTSGNNEQFF.

As DNA, the CDR3 is TGTGCCAGCAGTCCGACGGGAGCAGAGCAGTTCTTC. It specifies CASSPTGAEQFF. The chain has TRBV6-6 and TRBJ2-1; maybe TRBD2 (6 bases). V was shortened by 5 bases and J by 10 bases, with 12 bases between the two germline ends. CDR3 size: 12 residues. Germline loops: CDR1 MNHNY, CDR2 SVGAGI (reference sequence).

J is TRBJ2-5 and V is TRBV5-1, with 7 bases matching TRBD1. CDR3 length equals 13 residues. Germline V gene lookup returns CDR1 SGHRS and CDR2 YFSETQ. The trim removed 2 bases at V and 5 bases at J, leaving 3 bases unmatched. The CDR3 is CASSFTGVETQYF. The CDR3 coding sequence is TGCGCCAGCAGCTTTACAGGGGTGGAGACCCAGTACTTC.